This TCR beta chain was sequenced for a study of blood T cell repertoires in COVID-19. Study context: PBMCs, B-cell-depleted T cells, or T cells provided the cDNA or gDNA that made up the material.

Authors' data handling: Amplified reference gene primers provided the basis for estimating nucleated cell counts. The assay was immunoSEQ multiplex PCR, and TCRdb's table has in-frame clones only and misses some. That table furnishes V, J and clone size, whereas the DNA furnished D and trimming. Of approximately 80,000 clones detected, 78% appear once; the ten largest clones hold approximately 15%. This CDR3 is 15 amino acids long. Germline assignment: CDR1 LNHDA and CDR2 SQIVND (reference sequence). The junction had 4 bases not matched to a gene; V was cut back by 2 bases and J by 2 bases. The sequencing sample was made of peripheral blood. The rearrangement links TRBV19 to TRBJ1-1; 8 nucleotides line up with TRBD1. This clonotype was sampled from a human donor in a cohort sampled during active COVID-19. CDR3 amino acids: CASSILDRDNTEAFF. CDR3 bases: TGTGCCAGTAGTATACTGGACAGGGACAACACTGAAGCTTTCTTT.